This paragraph reports one TCR beta chain. The data stem from a study of blood T cell repertoires in COVID-19. Study summary: The United States, Italy and Spain were the sources of the acute and convalescent COVID-19 samples. Sample material is recorded as cDNA or gDNA derived from T cells, B-cell-depleted T cells, or PBMCs.

The CDR3 contains 12 residues. V was cut by 7 bases and J by 13 bases, with 19 bases left in between. CDR1 is SNHLY and CDR2 is FYNNEI in the germline V gene. This study enrolled people aged about 18 to 100 from around 25 US geographic areas. Authors' methods: Nucleated cell number was recorded as an estimate derived from reference gene primer amplification. Assay used: immunoSEQ multiplex PCR; TCRdb lists only in-frame clones, some missing. Clone size and V and J calls were adopted from that table, with D and trimming inferred from the DNA. The repertoire holds around 420,000 clones, with nearly 90% as singletons.

The V call is TRBV2, the J call TRBJ2-5; perhaps TRBD2 as D (6 bases). This sequence was found in a woman aged 40 to 49 with acute COVID-19. Sequencing used PBMCs or T cells enriched from blood (not recorded which). The CDR3 loop is CASTESTSRAYF. The CDR3 nucleotides are TGTGCCAGCACCGAAAGTACTAGCCGGGCGTACTTC.